Listed here are 12 T cell receptor beta chains from one sample, sequenced in a study of identical twins. TCRdb re-derived calls from the 5' RACE reads in MiXCR, one entry per CDR3 protein. The sample contains 250,000 or so distinct CDR3 sequences, 5.5% to 7% of which appear only once. This sample was also put to use in a study of yellow fever vaccine responses in identical twins.

Sequenced sample: memory (CD45RO+) T cells sorted from blood. These receptors originate from a woman younger than 35 in good health.

The chain has TRBV18 and TRBJ2-3; D remains unclear. CDR1 and CDR2 from the germline V gene are KGHSH and LQKENI. CDR3 length: 12 residues. Trimming removed 3 bases at V and 9 bases at J, with 10 bases between. This CDR3 reads CASSPAERTQYF. The CDR3, as DNA: TGTGCCAGCTCACCCGCGGAGAGGACGCAGTATTTT.

The rearrangement links TRBV9 to TRBJ2-1; 8 positions match TRBD2. CDR3 size: 15 residues. Germline CDR1 is SGDLS and CDR2 is YYNGEE. V was clipped by 2 bases and J by 2 bases; unmatched bases: 3. CDR3 residues: CASSVGAGAYNEQFF. The CDR3 bases are TGTGCCAGCAGCGTTGGAGCGGGAGCCTACAATGAGCAGTTCTTC.

The chain uses TRBV4-1 and TRBJ2-5; the D gene is possibly TRBD1 (6 bases). The CDR3 is 17 amino acids. Germline V gene sequence: CDR1 MGHRA, CDR2 YSYEKL. The V gene lost 0 bases and the J gene lost 2 bases, with 16 bases spanning the gap. This chain's CDR3 is CASSQDSPGTFQETQYF. The CDR3 nucleotides are TGCGCCAGCAGCCAAGATAGCCCCGGGACATTTCAAGAGACCCAGTACTTC.

The V call is TRBV7-6, the J call TRBJ2-2, with 8 bases lining up with TRBD1. The CDR3 loop spans 16 amino acids. The trim removed 1 base at V and 3 bases at J, leaving 4 bases unmatched. Germline CDR1 is SGHVS and CDR2 is FNYEAQ. The CDR3 loop is CASSLGTGRDTGELFF. CDR3 DNA sequence: TGTGCCAGCAGCTTAGGGACAGGGCGGGACACCGGGGAGCTGTTTTTT.

This clonotype was found a few times. The V call is TRBV4-1, the J call TRBJ2-7; possibly TRBD2 for D (6 bases). The CDR3 has 17 residues. CDR1 is MGHRA, CDR2 YSYEKL, per germline. Trimming shortened V by 2 bases and J by 0 bases, and 17 bases separated the two germline ends. The CDR3 region is CASSQTLGLSSSYEQYF. CDR3 nucleotide sequence: TGCGCCAGCAGCCAAACCTTGGGACTCTCGAGCTCCTACGAGCAGTACTTC.

This clonotype was detected ten times or more. The CDR3 loop is CASSVDGASNEKLFF. The CDR3 DNA reads as TGCGCCAGCAGCGTGGACGGGGCCAGTAATGAAAAACTGTTTTTT. This rearrangement joins TRBV5-1 to TRBJ1-4; perhaps TRBD1 as D (5 bases). The CDR3 contains 15 residues. Germline-derived CDR1 and CDR2 are SGHRS and YFSETQ. The V gene lost 4 bases and the J gene lost 4 bases, with 14 bases spanning the gap.

This clonotype was detected only a few times. The rearrangement links TRBV7-9 to TRBJ1-2; no firm D call. V was clipped by 5 bases and J by 5 bases, with 15 bases between them. The CDR3 is 14 residues long. Germline V lookup: CDR1 SEHNR, CDR2 FQNEAQ (reference sequence). In DNA form, the CDR3 reads TGTGCCAGCAGCCGGCCCGAAAGCTTTTATGGCTACACCTTC. Translated: CASSRPESFYGYTF.

This clonotype was seen at least ten times. The chain is built from TRBV5-6 and TRBJ2-7; D unresolved. The CDR3 contains 14 residues. V lost 4 bases and J lost 2, with 13 bases in between. Germline CDR1 reads SGHDT; CDR2 reads YYEEEE. The CDR3 spells CASSLSGSTYEQYV. The CDR3, as DNA: TGTGCCAGCAGCCTATCAGGTTCTACCTACGAGCAGTACGTC.

This clonotype has more than one count but fewer than ten. The chain carries TRBV24-1 and TRBJ1-1; D possibly corresponds to TRBD1 (5 bases). Germline CDR1 reads KGHDR; CDR2 reads SFDVKD. The CDR3 sequence is 16 residues long. V lost 3 bases and J 1 base, leaving 14 bases between the germline ends. CDR3 coding DNA: TGTGCCACCAGTGATGGGGGGATTCACAAGAACACTGAAGCTTTCTTT. It yields the protein CATSDGGIHKNTEAFF.

This clonotype was detected ten times or more. The rearrangement uses TRBV28 and TRBJ2-7, with D perhaps TRBD2 (6 bases). Deletions cut 7 bases from V and 0 bases from J, with 22 bases between. The CDR3 consists of 17 residues. The germline V gene encodes CDR1 MDHEN and CDR2 SYDVKM. The CDR3 region is CASISGTLAPSSYEQYF. The CDR3 coding sequence is TGTGCCAGCATTTCCGGGACCCTAGCGCCTAGCTCCTACGAGCAGTACTTC.

The chain employs TRBV11-1 and TRBJ1-5, with D unresolved. Germline CDR1 is SGHAT and CDR2 is FQDESV (reference sequence). This CDR3 has 18 amino acids. Trimming shortened V by 5 bases and J by 0 bases, and 20 bases separated the two germline ends. CDR3 DNA sequence: TGTGCCAGCAGCGAGGAGAGTCTAGACGGGTATAGCAATCAGCCCCAGCATTTT. Translation gives CASSEESLDGYSNQPQHF. The full variable domain, rest sourced from reference TRBV11-1 and TRBJ1-5, is EAEVAQSPRYKITEKSQAVAFWCDPISGHATLYWYRQILGQGPELLVQFQDESVVDDSQLPKDRFSAERLKGVDSTLKIQPAELGDSAMYLCASSEESLDGYSNQPQHFGDGTRLSIL.

The J gene is TRBJ2-7, the V gene TRBV28; 12 bases match TRBD2. Germline values: CDR1 MDHEN, CDR2 SYDVKM. Germline trimming cut 7 bases from V and 4 bases from J; bases unmatched to any gene: 8. This CDR3 contains 15 residues. In DNA form, the CDR3 reads TGTGCCAGCACTACACCCGGGACTAGCGGGTACGAGCAGTACTTC. It encodes CASTTPGTSGYEQYF.